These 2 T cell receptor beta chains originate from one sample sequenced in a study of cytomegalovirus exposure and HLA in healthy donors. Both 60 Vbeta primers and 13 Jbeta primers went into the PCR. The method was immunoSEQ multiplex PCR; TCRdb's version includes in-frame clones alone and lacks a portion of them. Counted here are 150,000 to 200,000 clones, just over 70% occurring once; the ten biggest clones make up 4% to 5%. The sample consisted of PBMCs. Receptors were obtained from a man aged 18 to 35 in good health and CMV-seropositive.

As DNA, the CDR3 is TGTGCCAGCAGCTCCGGGACAGAAACCTACGAGCAGTACGTC. Protein sequence: CASSSGTETYEQYV. This sequence joins TRBV11-2 and TRBJ2-7; 7 positions agree with TRBD1. The germline V gene has CDR1 SGHAT and CDR2 FQNNGV. The CDR3 covers 14 residues. Trimming took 4 bases from V and 2 from J; bases not matched to a gene: 5.

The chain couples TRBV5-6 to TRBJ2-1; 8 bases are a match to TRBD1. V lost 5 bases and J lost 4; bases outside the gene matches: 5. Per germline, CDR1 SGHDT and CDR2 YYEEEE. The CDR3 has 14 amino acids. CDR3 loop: CASRNRDRYNEQFF. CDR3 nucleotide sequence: TGTGCCAGCAGGAACCGGGACAGGTACAATGAGCAGTTCTTC.